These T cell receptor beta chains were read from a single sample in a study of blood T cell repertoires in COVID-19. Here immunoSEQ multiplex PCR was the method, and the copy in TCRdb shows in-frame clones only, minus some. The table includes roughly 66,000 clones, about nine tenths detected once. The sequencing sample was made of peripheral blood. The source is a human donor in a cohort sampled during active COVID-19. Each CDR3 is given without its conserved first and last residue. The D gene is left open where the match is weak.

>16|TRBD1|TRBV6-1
ASSALDRGQASNQPQH
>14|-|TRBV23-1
ASSQLNREFSYEQY
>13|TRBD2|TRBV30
AWSAYARESPPQF
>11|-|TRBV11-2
ASSLIGANEQF
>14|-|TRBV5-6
ASSLALSGTNTEAF
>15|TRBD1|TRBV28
ASRVKDRGLRVMEQF
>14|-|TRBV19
ASSRNRGAVGNTIY
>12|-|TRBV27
ASRKQGGNEKLF
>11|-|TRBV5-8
ASSHEGNQPQH
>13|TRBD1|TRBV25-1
ASSPRTGENTEAF
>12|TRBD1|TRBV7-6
ASSPGQLYAEAF
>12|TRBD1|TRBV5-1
ASSGQGAGETQY
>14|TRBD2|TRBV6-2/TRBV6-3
ASSSSRAGSSYEQY
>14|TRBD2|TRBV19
ASSSQRESVTGELF
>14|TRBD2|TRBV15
ATSRDRLAVDNEQF
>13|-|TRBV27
ASSERVYSNQPQH
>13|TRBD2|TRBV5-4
ASSLLLAGRVEQF
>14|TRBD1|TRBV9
ASSVTGGQSTDTQY
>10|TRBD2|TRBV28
ASRGGYETQY
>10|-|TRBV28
ASNRVPSEQY
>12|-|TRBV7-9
ASCLSGREEPQH
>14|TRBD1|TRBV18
ASSPSTGAGANVLT
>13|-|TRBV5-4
ASSFEGGRNTEAF
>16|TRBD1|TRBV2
ASSVPRTGKDSYNEQF
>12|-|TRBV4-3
ASSQDRVGRGAF
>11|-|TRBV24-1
ATREQPYTEAF